The 21 T cell receptor beta chains listed next were all sequenced from one sample in a study of blood T cells in healthy people across ages. A sample-barcoded 5' primer and a J-beta primer mix were used in a second PCR of roughly 7 to 11 cycles. From the 5' RACE reads, TCRdb called clonotypes with MiXCR, one entry per CDR3 protein. The data hold about 1.1 million distinct CDR3 sequences, with less than 45% observed a single time. Material: blood. The receptors come from a man in his late teens or twenties in good health.

This chain connects TRBV13 to TRBJ1-1; the D gene is possibly TRBD1 (5 bases). The CDR3 extends over 15 amino acids. Trimming shortened V by 4 bases and J by 2 bases, and 14 bases separated the two germline ends. Germline CDR1 is PRHDT and CDR2 is FYEKMQ (reference sequence). The CDR3 nucleotides are TGTGCCAGCAGCTCACCCCAGGGATTCAACACTGAAGCTTTCTTT. Protein: CASSSPQGFNTEAFF.

This clonotype was found a few times. CDR3 sequence (DNA): TGCAGTGCTAGAGACTACTCAGGGGGCGGAAACACTGAAGCTTTCTTT. This sequence encodes CSARDYSGGGNTEAFF. The rearrangement uses TRBV20-1 and TRBJ1-1, with 8 bases matching TRBD1. Germline V lookup: CDR1 DFQATT, CDR2 SNEGSKA (reference sequence). The ends lost 0 bases at V and 2 bases at J; junction bases unmatched: 8. The CDR3 totals 16 residues.

This clonotype was detected only a few times. The chain recombines TRBV20-1 with TRBJ2-1, with TRBD2 matching 9 bases. Germline loops: CDR1 DFQATT, CDR2 SNEGSKA (reference sequence). CDR3 length equals 18 residues. V gave up 2 bases and J gave up 0 bases; unmatched junction bases: 11. CDR3 DNA: TGCAGTGCTAGACCGGGACTAGCAGTACCTGCCTCCTACAATGAGCAGTTCTTC. Its protein product is CSARPGLAVPASYNEQFF.

This chain joins TRBV7-2 and TRBJ1-1, with 12 bases matching TRBD1. Germline V lookup: CDR1 SGHTA, CDR2 FQGNSA. Trimming cost V 1 base and J 4 bases; bases outside gene matches: 1. The CDR3 is 15 amino acids. DNA for the CDR3: TGTGCCAGCAGCTTAGAGGGACAGGGGGCCACTGAAGCTTTCTTT. Its protein is CASSLEGQGATEAFF.

In its sample, this clonotype was seen a few times. This sequence joins TRBV4-2 and TRBJ1-4; weak D call: TRBD1 (6 bases). Trimming removed 1 base from V and 8 bases from J, with 17 bases in between. CDR3 size: 16 residues. Germline values: CDR1 LGHNA, CDR2 YNFKEQ. The CDR3 here is CASSQGGSGEGEKLFF. The CDR3 DNA reads as TGTGCCAGCAGCCAAGGAGGATCAGGGGAAGGAGAAAAACTGTTTTTT.

This clonotype was counted between two and nine times. The rearrangement uses TRBV6-5 and TRBJ2-1, with 9 bases identical to TRBD2. The V and J ends lost 2 bases and 2 bases, in that order; junction bases with no gene match: 1. The CDR3 runs to 15 residues. Per germline, CDR1 MNHEY and CDR2 SVGAGI. The CDR3 DNA follows: TGTGCCAGCAGTTACCGACTAGCGGCCTACAATGAGCAGTTCTTC. It encodes CASSYRLAAYNEQFF.

A single count supports this clonotype. One end of the junction is discordant with germline, which a read error may explain. The V call is TRBV7-8, the J call TRBJ1-1, with unresolved D. The CDR3 has 14 residues. Germline V gene lookup returns CDR1 SGHVS and CDR2 FQNEAQ. The CDR3 is CTSSLNLGNTEAFF. The CDR3, as DNA: TGTACCAGCAGCTTAAATTTGGGAAACACTGAAGCTTTCTTT.

The chain has TRBV18 and TRBJ2-1, with D perhaps TRBD1 (6 bases). There are 12 residues in the CDR3. CDR1 KGHSH and CDR2 LQKENI come from the germline V gene. Deletions cut 3 bases from V and 10 bases from J, with 10 bases between. The CDR3: CASSPQGQEQFF. The CDR3 DNA is TGTGCCAGCTCACCGCAGGGGCAAGAGCAGTTCTTC.

This clonotype was detected only a few times. The chain has TRBV3-1 and TRBJ1-1, with D uncertain. The CDR3 has 15 amino acids. Trimming removed 0 bases from V and 1 base from J, with 9 bases in between. CDR1 and CDR2 (germline): LGHDT, YNNKEL (reference sequence). The CDR3 loop reads CASSQEGGQNTEAFF. The CDR3 nucleotides are TGTGCCAGCAGCCAAGAAGGCGGGCAGAACACTGAAGCTTTCTTT.

The sample holds a few counts of this clonotype. This rearrangement joins TRBV27 to TRBJ1-5, with D perhaps matching TRBD1 (6 bases). The CDR3 spans 13 residues. The germline gives CDR1 MNHEY, CDR2 SMNVEV (reference sequence). Trimming took 8 bases from V and 5 from J, leaving 13 bases between them. This chain's CDR3 is CASQQGTHQPQHF. CDR3 sequence (DNA): TGTGCCAGCCAACAGGGAACACATCAGCCCCAGCATTTT.

The chain joins TRBV7-3 to TRBJ2-3; 7 bases are shared with TRBD1. Germline V gene sequence: CDR1 SGHTA, CDR2 FQGTGA. With 5 bases clipped from V and 2 bases from J, the junction kept 22 bases outside the gene matches. There are 20 residues in the CDR3. The CDR3 loop reads CASSQGVYVRDYRYTDTQYF. CDR3 in DNA: TGTGCCAGCAGCCAGGGGGTTTATGTTCGTGACTACCGCTACACAGATACGCAGTATTTT.

The chain carries TRBV5-1 and TRBJ1-1; tentatively, D is TRBD1 (6 bases). The CDR3 contains 17 residues. The germline gives CDR1 SGHRS, CDR2 YFSETQ. Trimming took off 4 bases at V and 2 bases at J, with 21 bases between the two ends. CDR3 nucleotide sequence: TGCGCCAGCAGCCCTCCTCGGGACACCTCCCGCAACACTGAAGCTTTCTTT. This sequence encodes CASSPPRDTSRNTEAFF.

The chain recombines TRBV6-2 or TRBV6-3 with TRBJ2-7; D is possibly TRBD2 (5 bases). The CDR3 is 16 residues long. Germline assignment: CDR1 MNHEY and CDR2 SVGEGT. With 4 bases removed from V and 7 bases from J, the gap between germline ends came to 23 bases. The chain's CDR3 is CASSSGTAPPDNEQYF. The CDR3 bases are TGTGCCAGCAGTTCGGGAACGGCCCCCCCTGACAATGAGCAGTACTTC.

This clonotype was seen only once. The chain joins TRBV4-1 to TRBJ1-3, with TRBD1 as a possible D gene (5 bases). The V end was cut by 2 bases, the J end by 3 bases, with 14 bases between. Germline CDR1 is MGHRA and CDR2 is YSYEKL. This CDR3 has 16 amino acids. CDR3 in amino acids: CASSQIGIGGGNTIYF. As DNA, the CDR3 is TGCGCCAGCAGCCAAATCGGGATCGGGGGTGGAAACACCATATATTTT.

This chain uses TRBV12-3 or TRBV12-4 with TRBJ1-1; D is undetermined. V was pared by 7 bases and J by 7 bases, with 19 bases between. CDR3 length: 14 amino acids. The CDR3 nucleotides read TGTGCCAGCACCCCTCGCCCCGGTCGGGATGAAGCTTTCTTT. Protein: CASTPRPGRDEAFF.

This clonotype came up a few times. The chain joins TRBV7-2 to TRBJ1-1; a possible D gene is TRBD1 (5 bases). This CDR3 comprises 14 residues. The ends were cut back, 5 bases at V and 5 bases at J, with 15 bases in the middle. Germline V gene lookup returns CDR1 SGHTA and CDR2 FQGNSA. In DNA form, the CDR3 reads TGTGCCAGCAGCCCGATTCAGCAGGGAACTGAAGCTTTCTTT. Encoded protein: CASSPIQQGTEAFF. Full variable domain (remainder filled in from reference TRBV7-2 and TRBJ1-1): GAGVSQSPSNKVTEKGKDVELRCDPISGHTALYWYRQSLGQGLEFLIYFQGNSAPDKSGLPSDRFSAERTGGSVSTLTIQRTQQEDSAVYLCASSPIQQGTEAFFGQGTRLTVV.

This chain uses TRBV6-5 with TRBJ2-5; D is ambiguous. CDR3 length: 12 amino acids. Germline V lookup: CDR1 MNHEY, CDR2 SVGAGI. The V end was cut by 6 bases, the J end by 5 bases, with 10 bases between. CDR3 nucleotides: TGTGCCAGCAGGGGGATTCCCGAGACCCAGTACTTC. It yields the protein CASRGIPETQYF.

Comment on this clonotype: A junction end diverges from the germline sequence, so it may reflect a read error. The gene calls are TRBV7-7 and TRBJ1-1; D gene unclear. From germline, CDR1 is SSHAT and CDR2 FNYEAQ (reference sequence). This CDR3 spans 17 amino acids. The CDR3 nucleotides are TGTGCTAGCAGCTTCCGAGGGCGGGATCCCCTAAACACTGAAGCTTTCTTT. It translates to CASSFRGRDPLNTEAFF.

This clonotype appeared a few times. The CDR3 DNA follows: TGCAGTGCTCTAGACTTCGTTAGTGGCTACACCTTC. Translation: CSALDFVSGYTF. This sequence joins TRBV20-1 and TRBJ1-2; no firm D call. Germline CDR1 reads DFQATT; CDR2 reads SNEGSKA (reference sequence). This CDR3 has 12 residues. Trimming removed 5 bases from V and 7 bases from J, with 14 bases in between.

The genes are TRBV28 and TRBJ1-2; no definite D call. The ends were cut back, 11 bases at V and 5 bases at J, with 15 bases in the middle. CDR1 is MDHEN, CDR2 SYDVKM, per germline. The CDR3 is made up of 12 amino acids. Here the CDR3 reads CAVSGQIYGYTF. The CDR3 coding sequence is TGTGCCGTTAGCGGGCAGATTTATGGCTACACCTTC.

The chain links TRBV2 to TRBJ1-1; 7 bases agree with TRBD1. The germline CDR1 and CDR2 sequences are SNHLY and FYNNEI. The length of the CDR3 is 15 residues. Trimming cost V 6 bases and J 11 bases; bases outside gene matches: 18. The CDR3 bases are TGTGCCAGCAGGCAGGGACAGCCTCGCCCGATGAGCGCTTTCTTT. This gives the protein CASRQGQPRPMSAFF.